A selection of T cell receptor beta chains follows, all from one sample in a study of blood T cells in healthy people across ages. TCRdb called the 5' RACE reads again in MiXCR, with one record for every CDR3 protein. The data contain around 400,000 distinct CDR3 sequences, about half of them seen just once; the ten biggest clones take up 51%. The sequenced sample consisted of blood. Receptors were obtained from a man aged 55 to 69 in good health. The CDR3 runs from the conserved cysteine through the conserved F or W. A D gene is named only where the DNA matches it firmly. Where a row states a size, it is once, few, many or the class of an expanded clone; other rows omit it.

D	V	length	J	size	CDR3	DNA
NA	TRBV5-5	13	TRBJ1-2	few	CASNDRSAKDYTF	TGTGCCAGCAATGACAGGTCGGCGAAGGACTACACCTTC
NA	TRBV7-6	14	TRBJ1-2	few	CASSEIDGNYGYTF	TGTGCCAGCAGCGAGATCGACGGCAACTATGGCTACACCTTC
NA	TRBV7-2	17	TRBJ2-1	NA	CASSPPGRGSSYNEQFF	TGTGCCAGCAGCCCTCCGGGGCGGGGAAGTTCCTACAATGAGCAGTTCTTC
TRBD1	TRBV20-1	14	TRBJ2-7	many	CSAPGQSRAYEQYF	TGCAGTGCCCCGGGACAGTCGAGAGCCTACGAGCAGTACTTC
NA	TRBV14	14	TRBJ2-1	NA	CASSQDYRRNEQFF	TGTGCCAGCAGCCAAGATTATCGCCGGAATGAGCAGTTCTTC
TRBD2	TRBV24-1	16	TRBJ2-5	few	CATSDPRGSGQETQYF	TGTGCCACCAGTGATCCCCGCGGTAGCGGGCAAGAGACCCAGTACTTC
NA	TRBV11-1	14	TRBJ2-1	NA	CASSLELVGETQFF	TGTGCCAGCAGCTTAGAGTTGGTGGGAGAGACCCAGTTCTTC
TRBD1	TRBV12-3/TRBV12-4	14	TRBJ2-4	NA	CASSLTDRGREQYF	TGTGCCAGCAGTTTGACAGACAGGGGGCGAGAGCAGTACTTC
NA	TRBV2	14	TRBJ1-5	many	CASSEGTVGQPQHF	TGTGCCAGCAGTGAAGGGACAGTCGGTCAGCCCCAGCATTTT
TRBD1	TRBV12-3/TRBV12-4	17	TRBJ1-1	NA	CASPPGGQGSKNTEAFF	TGTGCCAGCCCCCCGGGGGGACAGGGATCAAAGAACACTGAAGCTTTCTTT
TRBD1	TRBV7-8	16	TRBJ2-5	NA	CASSLGGTGLQETQYF	TGTGCCAGCAGCTTAGGAGGGACAGGGCTCCAAGAGACCCAGTACTTC
TRBD2	TRBV25-1	16	TRBJ2-1	few	CASAIRGGPHYNEQFF	TGTGCCAGCGCCATCCGGGGGGGACCACACTACAATGAGCAGTTCTTC
NA	TRBV12-3/TRBV12-4	16	TRBJ2-7	NA	CASTVPRGHSYNEQYF	TGTGCCAGTACTGTCCCGCGGGGGCACTCCTACAATGAGCAGTACTTC
NA	TRBV30	15	TRBJ1-2	NA	CAWSVQGKGIYGYTF	TGTGCCTGGAGTGTACAGGGCAAAGGAATCTATGGCTACACCTTC
NA	TRBV2	15	TRBJ2-2	few	CASKWQGTNTGELFF	TGTGCCAGCAAGTGGCAGGGTACGAACACCGGGGAGCTGTTTTTT
NA	TRBV19	12	TRBJ2-3	many	CASRLSGDTQYF	TGTGCCAGCCGGCTTTCGGGAGATACGCAGTATTTT
NA	TRBV5-1	17	TRBJ1-1	NA	CASSLGRAGVVDTEAFF	TGCGCCAGCAGCTTGGGGAGGGCGGGGGTTGTCGACACTGAAGCTTTCTTT
NA	TRBV28	13	TRBJ2-3	few	CASSSRRLDTQYF	TGTGCCAGCAGTTCGCGCCGCCTGGATACGCAGTATTTT